This entry describes one T cell receptor beta chain. Its antigen is unknown. The healthy controls were matched to patients by age and sex. CD8+ and CD4+ T cells were negatively isolated; TEMRA cells were FACS-enriched. Germline values: CDR1 LGHNA, CDR2 YNFKEQ. CDR3 size: 14 residues. Trimming removed 3 bases from V and 3 bases from J; junction bases left unmatched: 1. This sample stems from a study of CD8 T cells in Susac syndrome. Study findings and constraints: Acknowledgment was made by the study that its TCR sequencing and HLA analysis involved a relatively small number of individuals.

RNA in amounts of 0.5 to 1 ug was reverse transcribed with random hexamers. Coverage of TCR beta CDR3 amplification by immunoSEQ multiplex PCR extended to 54 Vbeta and 13 Jbeta. TCRdb recomputed calls from the immunoSEQ multiplex PCR reads with MiXCR, one row per CDR3 protein. The sample holds 150,000 to 200,000 distinct CDR3 sequences, 90% to 95% seen once. The clonotype comes from a human donor in good health. Material: CD4+ T cells from PBMCs. The gene calls are TRBV4-2 and TRBJ1-2, with 10 bases identical to TRBD1. DNA of the CDR3: TGTGCCAGCAGCCACGGGACAGGGGACTATGGCTACACCTTC. This sequence encodes CASSHGTGDYGYTF.